A single sample is the source of the 16 T cell receptor beta chains below, sequenced in a study of cytomegalovirus exposure and HLA in healthy donors. PCR involved 60 Vbeta and 13 Jbeta primers. TCRdb's copy holds only in-frame clones and misses some; the assay was immunoSEQ multiplex PCR. The table lists about 98,000 clones, 74% of them singletons. The source material was PBMCs. The receptors derive from a male donor in good health and CMV-seronegative.

The gene calls are TRBV13 and TRBJ2-2; the match to TRBD1 covers 10 bases. Unmatched junction bases numbered 2, after V lost 5 bases and J lost 2 bases. Germline assignment: CDR1 PRHDT and CDR2 FYEKMQ (reference sequence). This CDR3 region has 15 residues. CDR3 DNA sequence: TGTGCCAGCAGCCCGACAGGGGGCAACACCGGGGAGCTGTTTTTT. It translates to CASSPTGGNTGELFF.

CDR3: CASSRAIDRGYEQYF. The CDR3 coding sequence is TGCGCCAGCAGCCGCGCGATTGACAGGGGATACGAGCAGTACTTC. The rearrangement uses TRBV4-3 and TRBJ2-7, with TRBD1 identical over 8 bases. Trimming took 4 bases from V and 4 from J; bases not matched to a gene: 9. Germline assignment: CDR1 LGHNA and CDR2 YSLEER. This CDR3 has 15 residues.

The chain has TRBV4-2 and TRBJ1-5; D might be TRBD1 (6 bases). Germline CDR1 is LGHNA and CDR2 is YNFKEQ. CDR3 length: 16 residues. V was clipped by 0 bases and J by 1 base, with 10 bases between them. In DNA form, the CDR3 reads TGTGCCAGCAGCCAAGACCCAGGGGCAAGCAATCAGCCCCAGCATTTT. Its translation is CASSQDPGASNQPQHF.

The V call is TRBV7-2, the J call TRBJ2-7; TRBD2 might be the D (6 bases). The CDR3 runs 14 residues. Germline values: CDR1 SGHTA, CDR2 FQGNSA. V was clipped by 1 base and J by 6 bases, with 13 bases between them. CDR3 residues: CASSLVTRDSEQYF. CDR3 DNA sequence: TGTGCCAGCAGCTTAGTAACGCGGGATAGCGAGCAGTACTTC. Full variable domain (missing parts from reference TRBV7-2 and TRBJ2-7): GAGVSQSPSNKVTEKGKDVELRCDPISGHTALYWYRQSLGQGLEFLIYFQGNSAPDKSGLPSDRFSAERTGGSVSTLTIQRTQQEDSAVYLCASSLVTRDSEQYFGPGTRLTVT.

The V and J genes are TRBV30 and TRBJ2-5, with TRBD1 matching over 9 bases. Judging by the DNA end, TRBJ2-7 fits better; the J call may be wrong. The germline CDR1 and CDR2 sequences are GTSNPN and SVGIG (reference sequence). This CDR3 contains 14 residues. The CDR3 protein is CAWRATGGSYEQYF. The CDR3 DNA sequence: TGTGCCTGGAGGGCAACAGGGGGCAGTTACGAGCAGTACTTC.

J is TRBJ1-5 and V is TRBV6-6, with D hard to call. In germline, CDR1 is MNHNY, CDR2 SVGAGI (reference sequence). The CDR3 totals 12 residues. The ends were cut back, 8 bases at V and 6 bases at J, with 11 bases in the middle. CDR3 region: CASVGGSQPQHF. CDR3 DNA: TGTGCCAGCGTAGGCGGGAGTCAGCCCCAGCATTTT.

This rearrangement joins TRBV9 to TRBJ1-2; the D gene is possibly TRBD1 (5 bases). Germline CDR1 and CDR2: SGDLS and YYNGEE. CDR3 length equals 15 residues. The V end was cut by 4 bases, the J end by 0 bases, with 13 bases between. Here the CDR3 reads CASSPGGAANYGYTF. In DNA form, the CDR3 reads TGTGCCAGCAGCCCCGGTGGGGCCGCTAACTATGGCTACACCTTC.

This clone turned up a few times. The chain combines TRBV6-6 with TRBJ2-6, with no clear D. This CDR3 is built from 15 residues. From germline, CDR1 is MNHNY and CDR2 SVGAGI (reference sequence). V dropped 0 bases and J dropped 9 bases, with 12 bases sitting between them. CDR3 sequence reads: CASSYSLAVGNVLTF. In nucleotides, the CDR3 is TGTGCCAGCAGTTACTCCCTGGCGGTCGGCAACGTCCTGACTTTC.

The count of this clone is one. V usage is TRBV6-5 and J usage is TRBJ1-3, with D possibly being TRBD1 (5 bases). In germline, CDR1 is MNHEY, CDR2 SVGAGI. V lost 8 bases and J lost 2, with 13 bases in between. The CDR3 is 14 amino acids. The CDR3 here is CASSTGVAGNTIYF. DNA for the CDR3: TGTGCCAGCTCTACGGGGGTTGCTGGAAACACCATATATTTT.

V gene TRBV9 combines with J gene TRBJ1-3; perhaps TRBD1 as D (5 bases). V lost 7 bases and J 1 base, leaving 15 bases between the germline ends. Germline CDR1 and CDR2: SGDLS and YYNGEE. The CDR3 has 15 residues. CDR3 in amino acids: CASGLGGRSGNTIYF. The CDR3, as DNA: TGTGCCAGCGGCCTGGGGGGGAGGTCTGGAAACACCATATATTTT.

V gene TRBV5-1 combines with J gene TRBJ2-7, with 7 bases aligning to TRBD2. After removal of 0 bases from V and 8 bases from J, the junction contained 8 bases not matched to a gene. The CDR3 covers 14 residues. Germline V gene data show CDR1 as SGHRS and CDR2 as YFSETQ. CDR3 sequence reads: CASSLDGGSAQQYF. CDR3 nucleotide sequence: TGCGCCAGCAGCTTGGATGGCGGGAGTGCCCAGCAGTACTTC.

The gene calls are TRBV5-4 and TRBJ1-2; D might be TRBD1 (5 bases). The length of the CDR3 is 14 residues. The germline V gene has CDR1 SGHNT and CDR2 YYREEE (reference sequence). V gave up 4 bases and J gave up 6 bases, with 16 bases separating them. Here the CDR3 reads CASSSQGGYDGYTF. CDR3 DNA: TGTGCCAGCAGCAGCCAGGGTGGCTACGATGGCTACACCTTC.

The rearrangement links TRBV5-6 to TRBJ2-1, with no clear D. Germline values: CDR1 SGHDT, CDR2 YYEEEE. The CDR3 is 13 residues long. V was cut by 0 bases and J by 9 bases, with 10 bases left in between. For the CDR3, the DNA is TGTGCCAGCAGCTTGGATCGGAGAGGTGAGCAGTTCTTC. It translates to CASSLDRRGEQFF.

The chain employs TRBV5-6 and TRBJ2-2, with 9 nucleotides matching TRBD1. The CDR3 runs to 14 residues. The V and J ends lost 0 bases and 9 bases, in that order; junction bases with no gene match: 3. Germline values: CDR1 SGHDT, CDR2 YYEEEE. CDR3 in amino acids: CASSLDRGLRELFF. Written as DNA, the CDR3 is TGTGCCAGCAGCTTGGACAGGGGGCTTAGGGAGCTGTTTTTT.

The chain has TRBV19 and TRBJ2-7; 13 bases align to TRBD2. Trimming took 7 bases from V and 3 from J; bases not matched to a gene: 9. The CDR3 runs 16 residues. The germline CDR1 and CDR2 sequences are LNHDA and SQIVND (reference sequence). CDR3 nucleotides: TGTGCCAGTACCCGGACTAGCGGGAGCGGGGGCTACGAGCAGTACTTC. Encoded protein: CASTRTSGSGGYEQYF. Together with reference TRBV19 and TRBJ2-7, the CDR3 gives the full variable domain: DGGITQSPKYLFRKEGQNVTLSCEQNLNHDAMYWYRQDPGQGLRLIYYSQIVNDFQKGDIAEGYSVSREKKESFPLTVTSAQKNPTAFYLCASTRTSGSGGYEQYFGPGTRLTVT.

This chain uses TRBV7-2 with TRBJ1-4; 7 bases are shared with TRBD1. This CDR3 spans 16 amino acids. The germline V gene has CDR1 SGHTA and CDR2 FQGNSA. Unmatched junction bases numbered 11, after V lost 5 bases and J lost 5 bases. The CDR3 sequence is CASSHQTGSLNEKLFF. The CDR3 nucleotides are TGTGCCAGCAGCCACCAGACAGGGTCCCTAAATGAAAAACTGTTTTTT. Filled out from reference TRBV7-2 and TRBJ1-4, the complete variable domain reads GAGVSQSPSNKVTEKGKDVELRCDPISGHTALYWYRQSLGQGLEFLIYFQGNSAPDKSGLPSDRFSAERTGGSVSTLTIQRTQQEDSAVYLCASSHQTGSLNEKLFFGSGTQLSVL.